This T cell receptor beta chain was recovered during a study of T cell responses to AZD1222 COVID-19 vaccine. The CDR3 spans 14 residues. Germline V gene lookup returns CDR1 MNHEY and CDR2 SVGAGI. Trimming left V 10 bases short and J 2 bases short, with 14 bases between. Sequencing was performed with immunoSEQ multiplex PCR; in TCRdb, only in-frame clones are kept and a portion is missing. The top ten clones hold around 1.7% of a sample with about 210,000 clones, 90% to 95% of them seen once. The sequences come from peripheral blood, collected 28 days after the second dose of the MenACWY control vaccine. V gene TRBV6-5 combines with J gene TRBJ2-2, with D perhaps being TRBD1 or TRBD2 (6 bases each). This clonotype was sampled from an adult who received the MenACWY meningococcal vaccine as a control. In DNA form, the CDR3 reads TGTGCCACAATGCGGGACACCAACACCGGGGAGCTGTTTTTT. Its translation: CATMRDTNTGELFF.